These T cell receptor beta chains were read from a single sample in a study of shared clonotypes between healthy human individuals. Only in-frame clones appear in the TCRdb table, and some are missing; sequencing was by immunoSEQ multiplex PCR. This sample has 1.5 million to 2.5 million clones; approximately 94% occur once, and the top ten carry 1.2%. The sequencing sample was made of naive CD8+ T cells sorted from blood. The receptors here all came from a man aged 18 to 29 in good health. Both conserved end residues are part of each CDR3. The D gene is left open where the match is weak. Size is stated for part of the rows, as once, few or many counts, or as a class when the clone is expanded.

d_gene	j_gene	v_gene	abundance	CDR3nt	CDR3aa
-	TRBJ2-5	TRBV5-4	-	TGTGCCAGCAGCTCCACTGGGGTAGACCAAGAGACCCAGTACTTC	CASSSTGVDQETQYF
TRBD1	TRBJ2-1	TRBV29-1	-	TGCAGCGTTGAACGCCCAACAGGGGGGCCCCCAGATGAGCAGTTCTTC	CSVERPTGGPPDEQFF
-	TRBJ2-2	TRBV4-1	-	TGCGCCAGCAGCCAAGTGACCAGGGCGGACACCGGGGAGCTGTTTTTT	CASSQVTRADTGELFF
TRBD1	TRBJ2-7	TRBV7-9	-	TGTGCCAGCAGCACACAGGGGGAGTACGAGCAGTACTTC	CASSTQGEYEQYF
TRBD1	TRBJ1-1	TRBV6-5	-	TGTGCCAGCAGTTTACAGGGGGACACTGAAGCTTTCTTT	CASSLQGDTEAFF
-	TRBJ2-7	TRBV5-5	-	TGTGCCAGCAGCTTTTATAGCAGCTCCTACGAGCAGTACTTC	CASSFYSSSYEQYF
-	TRBJ2-7	TRBV27	-	TGTGCCAGCAGTTTAGGTTCCCTCGGGGAGCAGTACTTC	CASSLGSLGEQYF
TRBD1	TRBJ1-1	TRBV11-2	-	TGTGCCAGCAGCTTCCGACAGGGAAACACTGAAGCTTTCTTT	CASSFRQGNTEAFF
TRBD2	TRBJ2-1	TRBV19	-	TGTGCCAGTAGTATGGCGGGGGGGGCATACGATGAGCAGTTCTTC	CASSMAGGAYDEQFF
-	TRBJ2-2	TRBV5-8	-	TGTGCCAGCAGCTTGGAAAGGCAGGTTTTCACCGGGGAGCTGTTTTTT	CASSLERQVFTGELFF
TRBD1	TRBJ2-7	TRBV9	once	TGTGCCAGCAGCGCAATGACAGGGGAAGGCTACGAGCAGTACTTC	CASSAMTGEGYEQYF
-	TRBJ1-2	TRBV27	-	TGTGCGACCCATAGCCTTGGCTCCTATGGCTACACCTTC	CATHSLGSYGYTF
TRBD1	TRBJ2-7	TRBV14	-	TGTGCCAGCAGCCTAGGACAGGGGGCGTACGAGCAGTACTTC	CASSLGQGAYEQYF
-	TRBJ1-2	TRBV20-1	-	TGCAGTGCCGGTCAGGGAGGCTACACCTTC	CSAGQGGYTF
-	TRBJ2-1	TRBV14	-	TGTGCCAGCAGCCAAGGTGTCTTGGCGGCCAACCGAATCTTC	CASSQGVLAANRIF
-	TRBJ2-6	TRBV7-9	-	TGTGCCAGCAGCACCCCACTGTCTGGGGCCAACGTCCTGACTTTC	CASSTPLSGANVLTF
TRBD2	TRBJ2-7	TRBV19	-	TGTGCCAGTAGTATAACGGGAGGGTCCTACGAGCAGTACTTC	CASSITGGSYEQYF
TRBD1	TRBJ2-3	TRBV28	-	TGTGCCAGCAGTTTCAGGGGGCCCATAAGCACAGATACGCAGTATTTT	CASSFRGPISTDTQYF
-	TRBJ2-7	TRBV10-3	-	TGTGCCATCAGTGAAATAGGTAACGGCTACGAGCAGTACTTC	CAISEIGNGYEQYF
TRBD1	TRBJ2-5	TRBV29-1	-	TGCAGCGTTGCCGGGACAGGGGGCTCCCAAGAGACCCAGTACTTC	CSVAGTGGSQETQYF
-	TRBJ2-7	TRBV11-2	-	TGTGCCAGCAGCTTTACGGTAGCCTACGAGCAGTACTTC	CASSFTVAYEQYF
TRBD1	TRBJ2-1	TRBV5-1	-	TGCGCCAGCAGCTCCGGACAGGGGTCCCCAAATGAGCAGTTCTTC	CASSSGQGSPNEQFF
TRBD1	TRBJ2-1	TRBV27	-	TGTGCCAGCAGTTTATTCGACAGGGGCCGTGGCAATGAGCAGTTCTTC	CASSLFDRGRGNEQFF
TRBD2	TRBJ2-1	TRBV7-9	-	TGTGCCAGCCTCGGATTCAAAGCGGGGACTTTTAGTGAGCAGTTCTTC	CASLGFKAGTFSEQFF
-	TRBJ2-7	TRBV5-6	-	TGTGCCAGCAGCAGGTGGAGAGACTACGAGCAGTACTTC	CASSRWRDYEQYF
-	TRBJ2-7	TRBV4-3	-	TGCGCCAGCAGCCAAGATCTTTCAGGAAGCTACGAGCAGTACTTC	CASSQDLSGSYEQYF
TRBD2	TRBJ2-5	TRBV7-8	-	TGTGCCAGCAGCTTAGCGTATCCTAGCGGGGTGGAGACCCAGTACTTC	CASSLAYPSGVETQYF
-	TRBJ2-2	TRBV4-1	-	TGCGCCAGCAGCCAAGAAATGGGACCGGTGGGGGGGGAGCTGTTTTTT	CASSQEMGPVGGELFF
-	TRBJ2-2	TRBV4-1	once	TGCGCCAGCAGCCCCCCGGTAGTAGCCAACCCCGGGGAGCTGTTTTTT	CASSPPVVANPGELFF
-	TRBJ1-4	TRBV6-1	-	TGTGCCAGCAGTGATGCTTCGGAGGGCACTAATGAAAAACTGTTTTTT	CASSDASEGTNEKLFF
-	TRBJ2-5	TRBV19	-	TGTGCCAGTAGTGACCTCCCCGGAGGGGTGGAGACCCAGTACTTC	CASSDLPGGVETQYF
TRBD2	TRBJ2-7	TRBV9	-	TGTGCCAGCAGCGCGGCGACTAGCGGGATGCCCTACGAGCAGTACTTC	CASSAATSGMPYEQYF
-	TRBJ2-5	TRBV11-2	once	TGTGCCAGCAGCTTTGACTCTGTGTACCAAGAGACCCAGTACTTC	CASSFDSVYQETQYF
TRBD2	TRBJ2-7	TRBV6-5	-	TGTGCCAGCAGCAACTCCGCGGGAGTAAACGAGCAGTACTTC	CASSNSAGVNEQYF
TRBD2	TRBJ2-5	TRBV13	-	TGTGCCAGCAGCTCACTAGCGGGGCAAGAGACCCAGTACTTC	CASSSLAGQETQYF
-	TRBJ2-5	TRBV29-1	-	TGCAGCTTTTCCGACAGAACAGAGACCCAGTACTTC	CSFSDRTETQYF
TRBD2	TRBJ2-7	TRBV28	-	TGTGCCAGCAGTGCAGTGACTAGCGAGAGCTCCTACGAGCAGTACTTC	CASSAVTSESSYEQYF
-	TRBJ2-7	TRBV2	-	TGTGCCAGCAGTAGCGACTGGGAACTCTACGAGCAGTACTTC	CASSSDWELYEQYF
-	TRBJ2-5	TRBV6-1	once	TGTGCCAGCAGTGAAGCGGGTGTTTTCCAAGAGACCCAGTACTTC	CASSEAGVFQETQYF
-	TRBJ1-1	TRBV7-8	-	TGTGCCAGCAGCTCCTCGAGCGGATTGAACACTGAAGCTTTCTTT	CASSSSSGLNTEAFF
-	TRBJ2-7	TRBV4-2	-	TGTGCCAGCAGCCAAGGAAACAACGAGCAGTACTTC	CASSQGNNEQYF
TRBD2	TRBJ2-3	TRBV10-3	once	TGTGCCATCAGTGGAATGAGCGGGAGCCCAGATACGCAGTATTTT	CAISGMSGSPDTQYF
-	TRBJ1-2	TRBV13	-	TGTGCCAGCAGCTCTTCAGGGGACTATGGCTACACCTTC	CASSSSGDYGYTF
-	TRBJ2-5	TRBV9	-	TGTGCCAGCAGCGTAGGCGGAAGCCAAGAGACCCAGTACTTC	CASSVGGSQETQYF
-	TRBJ2-7	TRBV5-5	once	TGTGCCAGCAGCTTGGGAGTCTCCCTCTCCTACGAGCAGTACTTC	CASSLGVSLSYEQYF
TRBD1	TRBJ2-5	TRBV9	-	TGTGCCAGCAGCTCCCGGGACAGGGGGCCCAGAGAGACCCAGTACTTC	CASSSRDRGPRETQYF
TRBD1	TRBJ1-2	TRBV29-1	-	TGCAGCGTTCCGGGACAGAGCCTAAACTATGGCTACACCTTC	CSVPGQSLNYGYTF
-	TRBJ2-7	TRBV4-1	-	TGCGCCAGCAGCCACGGGGGCGGGACCTACGAGCAGTACTTC	CASSHGGGTYEQYF
-	TRBJ2-7	TRBV28	once	TGTGCCAGCAGTTTTTTAGGGGGCGGGAACGAGCAGTACTTC	CASSFLGGGNEQYF
-	TRBJ1-4	TRBV6-6	-	TGTGCCAGCAGTTCGGCCTTGAATGAAAAACTGTTTTTT	CASSSALNEKLFF
TRBD1	TRBJ1-3	TRBV27	-	TGTGCCAGCAGAATGCAGGGGGCTGGAAACACCATATATTTT	CASRMQGAGNTIYF
-	TRBJ1-3	TRBV6-1	-	TGTGCCAGCAGTGACAAAAACTCTGGAAACACCATATATTTT	CASSDKNSGNTIYF
-	TRBJ2-3	TRBV19	-	TGTGCCAGTAGTATAACAGGGAGTGCAGATACGCAGTATTTT	CASSITGSADTQYF
-	TRBJ1-1	TRBV30	-	TGTGCCTGGAGTACTGAAGGACCGCGGGCTTATGAAGCTTTCTTT	CAWSTEGPRAYEAFF
-	TRBJ2-7	TRBV6-1	-	TGTGCCACCCGGACAGAATCGTACGAGCAGTACTTC	CATRTESYEQYF